This TCR beta chain was recovered during a study of human T cells and chemical hapten exposure. The wider study: Alopecia universalis, totalis or areata was present in patients who were mostly female.

General observations from the study: Counts of expanded TCRs at PT1 were positively correlated with patch test score. Alopecia affecting every donor means their immune response may not match healthy people's. DPC sensitization did not alter TCRs above 1 in 1000 frequency.

CDR3 length equals 15 residues. Trimming took 2 bases from V and 10 from J; bases not matched to a gene: 8. Germline CDR1 reads SGHTA; CDR2 reads FQGNSA. TCRdb re-derived calls from the RACE reads in MiXCR, one entry per CDR3 protein. Counted here are some 170,000 distinct CDR3 sequences, 20% to 25% occurring once; the ten biggest clones make up about 6.7%. Time point denoted: patch test 1, 2 weeks after DPC sensitization. The treatment denotes: therapeutic diphenylcyclopropenone sensitization with weekly scalp DPC. This clonotype was seen more than once but under ten times. Its target is unknown. The genes are TRBV7-2 and TRBJ2-1; 10 positions match TRBD2. Sequenced material: whole blood, taken in connection with sensitization to the hapten diphenylcyclopropenone (DPC). This TCR came from a woman between 45 and 65 years old with alopecia areata. Some clones in this sample may be carry-over from other donors' samples. The CDR3 bases are TGTGCCAGCAGCTTATCCGTGGGACTAGCGAACGAGCAGTTCTTC. It yields the protein CASSLSVGLANEQFF.